The rows below give T cell receptor beta chains drawn from one sample of a study of blood T cell repertoires in COVID-19. The data were produced by immunoSEQ multiplex PCR, yet TCRdb's version contains in-frame clones alone and is incomplete. Counted here are about 250,000 clones, approximately 90% occurring once; the ten biggest clones make up 3% to 3.5%. Sequencing was performed on peripheral blood. The receptors shown here come from a man aged 18 to 30 with active or convalescent COVID-19. The CDR3 runs from the conserved cysteine through the conserved F or W. D genes are given only for firm matches. For some rows the clone size is stated as once, few or many, or as a class when expanded; others skip it.

TRBJ2-7 | - | TRBV27 | TRBD2 | TGTGCCAGCAGTTTCGGTCTAGCGGGAGGGCCTAAAAGACATGAGCAGTACTTC | CASSFGLAGGPKRHEQYF
TRBJ2-3 | - | TRBV30 | - | TGTGCCTGGAGTGGAGGCGGGACGGCTAGCACAGATACGCAGTATTTT | CAWSGGGTASTDTQYF
TRBJ1-5 | - | TRBV7-8 | - | TGTGCCAGCAGCTCGTATAGCAATCAGCCCCAGCATTTT | CASSSYSNQPQHF
TRBJ1-4 | few | TRBV5-1 | - | TGCGCCAGCAGCTTGGAGGACACAGAAAAACTGTTTTTT | CASSLEDTEKLFF
TRBJ2-7 | - | TRBV9 | TRBD2 | TGTGCCAGCAGCGTAGACTCTGGACTAGGGTTCCGCGAGCAGTACTTC | CASSVDSGLGFREQYF
TRBJ1-1 | - | TRBV11-2 | - | TGTGCCAGCAGCTTATCCTGGGGGCAAGACACTGAAGCTTTCTTT | CASSLSWGQDTEAFF
TRBJ1-1 | - | TRBV5-1 | TRBD1 | TGCGCCAGCAGCTTGGAGACAGGGACTGAAGCTTTCTTT | CASSLETGTEAFF
TRBJ1-4 | - | TRBV18 | TRBD1 | TGTGCCAGCTCCCTCAGCGGCCTGTTGTTGACGGGACAGGGAAATGAAAAACTGTTTTTT | CASSLSGLLLTGQGNEKLFF
TRBJ2-1 | - | TRBV13 | - | TGTGCCAGCAGCCCTGGCGGGGTGGCCAATGAGCAGTTCTTC | CASSPGGVANEQFF
TRBJ2-7 | - | TRBV25-1 | TRBD1 | TGTGCCAGCGGGACAGGGGGCTTCTACGAGCAGTACTTC | CASGTGGFYEQYF
TRBJ1-2 | few | TRBV9 | TRBD1 | TGTGCCAGCAGCGTTATTGACAGGGACTATGGCTACACCTTC | CASSVIDRDYGYTF
TRBJ1-6 | - | TRBV28 | - | TGTGCCAGCAGCCCCCTCGCGAGGCGGCAGTCACCCCTCCACTTT | CASSPLARRQSPLHF
TRBJ1-1 | few | TRBV18 | - | TGTGCCAGCTCACCTGGGGCCCCGAGGACTGAAGCTTTCTTT | CASSPGAPRTEAFF
TRBJ2-5 | - | TRBV7-2 | - | TGTGCCAGCAGCTTAGTAGGCCAGGGACAAGAGACCCAGTACTTC | CASSLVGQGQETQYF
TRBJ2-3 | - | TRBV7-2 | TRBD2 | TGTGCCAGCAGCTTAGAGCGGGGGATTCCAGATACGCAGTATTTT | CASSLERGIPDTQYF
TRBJ1-5 | few | TRBV29-1 | - | TGCAGCGTTGAACTCGGCGGAGCCAATCAGCCCCAGCATTTT | CSVELGGANQPQHF
TRBJ2-7 | - | TRBV21-1 | - | TGTGCCAGCAGCAACAGGGGCCTGATTATGCCCTACGAGCAGTACTTC | CASSNRGLIMPYEQYF
TRBJ1-2 | - | TRBV5-1 | - | TGCGCCAGCAGCTTGGATCGAAGGACAGAGGGCTACACCTTC | CASSLDRRTEGYTF
TRBJ1-1 | - | TRBV21-1 | - | TGTGCCAGCAGCAAAGTGTTAGGGGGCGGTTTTAACACTGAAGCTTTCTTT | CASSKVLGGGFNTEAFF
TRBJ1-4 | few | TRBV19 | - | TGTGCCAGTAATGAGTGGGCAGCCTTGAATGAAAAACTGTTTTTT | CASNEWAALNEKLFF
TRBJ2-5 | - | TRBV5-1 | TRBD1 | TGCGCCAGCAGACCGGGACAGCAAGAGACCCAGTACTTC | CASRPGQQETQYF
TRBJ2-7 | - | TRBV6-5 | TRBD1 | TGTGCCAGCCTAACGGACAGGGGAGCCTCGTGGCAGTACTTC | CASLTDRGASWQYF
TRBJ1-5 | - | TRBV7-9 | TRBD1 | TGTGCCAGCAGCTTCTCGGACAGGGGGCAGGATCAGCCCCAGCATTTT | CASSFSDRGQDQPQHF
TRBJ1-2 | - | TRBV19 | TRBD1 | TGTGCCAGTAGTATCCGTGACAGGGGAAGCTATGGCTACACCTTC | CASSIRDRGSYGYTF
TRBJ2-7 | - | TRBV7-3 | - | TGTGCCAGCAGCCACCCTGATACAGGAACCTACGAGCAGTACTTC | CASSHPDTGTYEQYF
TRBJ2-7 | - | TRBV15 | - | TGTGCCACCAGCCAACGTGGGCGCGTTGGAGAGCAGTACTTC | CATSQRGRVGEQYF
TRBJ2-5 | - | TRBV14 | - | TGTGCCAGCAGCCATCGGCTTGGTAGGCAGGGGCAGGAGACCCAGTACTTC | CASSHRLGRQGQETQYF
TRBJ1-2 | - | TRBV7-2 | - | TGTGCCAGCAGCTTAGTCTCGCAGGAAATGCAGCATGGCTACACCTTC | CASSLVSQEMQHGYTF
TRBJ2-1 | - | TRBV27 | - | TGTGCCAGCAGTTTAGGTGGTAGCGGCTCGAATGAGCAGTTCTTC | CASSLGGSGSNEQFF
TRBJ2-5 | - | TRBV28 | - | TGTGCCAGCAGTTCCACTCAGGGTACCCAGTACTTC | CASSSTQGTQYF
TRBJ1-5 | once | TRBV9 | - | TGTGCCAGCAGCGTACAGAGCAATCAGCCCCAGCATTTT | CASSVQSNQPQHF
TRBJ1-2 | - | TRBV27 | - | TGTGCCAGCAGTGTCCGGGACACCCACTATGGCTACACCTTC | CASSVRDTHYGYTF
TRBJ1-6 | - | TRBV10-3 | - | TGTGCCATCAGTGAGATCAAGCAAACCTATAATTCACCCCTCCACTTT | CAISEIKQTYNSPLHF
TRBJ1-6 | - | TRBV6-4 | - | TGTGCCAGCAGTGACGGCAACAGACAGAATTCACCCCTCCACTTT | CASSDGNRQNSPLHF
TRBJ2-1 | - | TRBV7-2 | TRBD2 | TGTGCCAGCAGCTTATTCGGACTAGCGGGCAATGAGCAGTTCTTC | CASSLFGLAGNEQFF
TRBJ1-6 | - | TRBV19 | - | TGTGCCAGTAGTCCCCAAGGGGCAGCTGAAAATTCACCCCTCCACTTT | CASSPQGAAENSPLHF
TRBJ2-1 | - | TRBV13 | TRBD1 | TGTGCCAGCAGCGCAGACAGGGCCAACAATGAGCAGTTCTTC | CASSADRANNEQFF
TRBJ1-3 | - | TRBV15 | - | TGTGCCACCAGCAGAGATAAGAGGGCCACTGGAAACACCATATATTTT | CATSRDKRATGNTIYF
TRBJ2-7 | - | TRBV7-9 | TRBD2 | TGTGCCAGCAGTTCCGGGACTAGCGACTACGAGCAGTACTTC | CASSSGTSDYEQYF
TRBJ2-1 | - | TRBV5-1 | TRBD2 | TGCGCCAGCAGCTTGGCTCCTAGCGGAGAGGGGACCAACAATGAGCAGTTCTTC | CASSLAPSGEGTNNEQFF
TRBJ2-3 | - | TRBV30 | - | TGTGCCTGGAGTGTAACGGGCCTAGCGACAGATACGCAGTATTTT | CAWSVTGLATDTQYF
TRBJ2-7 | - | TRBV14 | TRBD1 | TGTGCCAGCAGCCACCGGGGGACAGGGTTTGGGCAGTACTTC | CASSHRGTGFGQYF
TRBJ1-6 | - | TRBV12-5 | - | TGTGCTAGTGGTCCCAGGCACGAGACCTCACCCCTCCACTTT | CASGPRHETSPLHF
TRBJ1-3 | - | TRBV29-1 | - | TGCAGCGTTGATAGCTGGGGCCATTCTGGAAACACCATATATTTT | CSVDSWGHSGNTIYF
TRBJ2-1 | - | TRBV2 | - | TGTGCCAGCAGTGGAGGATCGACTTACAATGAGCAGTTCTTC | CASSGGSTYNEQFF
TRBJ2-2 | - | TRBV6-5 | - | TGTGCCAGCAGGACCGCGAGGACCGGGGAGCTGTTTTTT | CASRTARTGELFF
TRBJ1-2 | - | TRBV28 | - | TGTGCCAGCAGTCCCTCGACTATCTATGGCTACACCTTC | CASSPSTIYGYTF
TRBJ2-5 | - | TRBV7-2 | TRBD1 | TGTGCCAGCAGCTTAGTGGGCACAGGGGGCCAAGAGACCCAGTACTTC | CASSLVGTGGQETQYF
TRBJ1-1 | once | TRBV29-1 | - | TGCAGCGGCCGGGGGGGAATGGGAACTGAAGCTTTCTTT | CSGRGGMGTEAFF
TRBJ1-6 | - | TRBV13 | - | TGTGCCAGCAGCTCAAACAGATATAATTCACCCCTCCACTTT | CASSSNRYNSPLHF
TRBJ2-7 | many | TRBV19 | TRBD1 | TGTGCCAGTAGTATAGACTCCCAGACAGGGGGCTACGAGCAGTACTTC | CASSIDSQTGGYEQYF
TRBJ2-7 | - | TRBV3-1/TRBV3-2 | TRBD2 | TGTGCCAGCAGCCAAGAAATCGGGGGGGGCTACGAGCAGTACTTC | CASSQEIGGGYEQYF
TRBJ1-2 | - | TRBV12-3/TRBV12-4 | - | TGTGCCAGCAGTTTTGGCCACACATATGGCTACACCTTC | CASSFGHTYGYTF
TRBJ2-5 | - | TRBV4-2 | TRBD2 | TGTGCCAGCCAGGGGGGGCTAGCGGGAGTTGAGACCCAGTACTTC | CASQGGLAGVETQYF
TRBJ2-2 | - | TRBV19 | - | TGTGCCACGGGACTCCCGAACACCGGGGAGCTGTTTTTT | CATGLPNTGELFF
TRBJ2-1 | - | TRBV29-1 | TRBD2 | TGCAGCGTTGAAGATGATCCGGGAGGGAGGGATGAGCAGTTCTTC | CSVEDDPGGRDEQFF
TRBJ2-7 | - | TRBV28 | TRBD2 | TGTGCCAGCAGTTTCGGGACTAGCGGGACCCCCTACGAGCAGTACTTC | CASSFGTSGTPYEQYF